Following are 10 T cell receptor beta chains from one sample sequenced in a study of PD-L1 blockade in urothelial cancer. Time point indicated: peripheral blood 6 weeks after treatment start. Only in-frame clones appear in the TCRdb table, and some are missing; sequencing was by immunoSEQ multiplex PCR. The sample has some 110,000 clones; around 90% are singletons. The material sequenced was PBMCs, taken around atezolizumab (anti-PD-L1) treatment. Source of these receptors: a man in his sixties with urothelial cancer.

V gene TRBV4-3 combines with J gene TRBJ2-3; 8 bases are a match to TRBD2. Trimming took 3 bases from V and 13 from J; bases not matched to a gene: 9. The CDR3 runs to 13 residues. The germline V gene has CDR1 LGHNA and CDR2 YSLEER. The CDR3 here is CASSQATGTRKYF. In nucleotides, the CDR3 is TGCGCCAGCAGCCAGGCAACCGGGACTAGGAAGTATTTT.

The chain carries TRBV5-1 and TRBJ2-5, with a weak D call TRBD1 (5 bases). V was cut by 0 bases and J by 5 bases, with 14 bases left in between. The CDR3 is made up of 15 amino acids. CDR1 and CDR2 from the germline V gene are SGHRS and YFSETQ. The CDR3 reads CASSLGPGLEETQYF. Written as DNA, the CDR3 is TGCGCCAGCAGCTTGGGTCCAGGGCTGGAGGAGACCCAGTACTTC.

This clone has just one count. V and J are TRBV7-2 and TRBJ1-2; possibly TRBD1 for D (6 bases). This CDR3 is built from 14 residues. Germline V lookup: CDR1 SGHTA, CDR2 FQGNSA. Trimming took off 5 bases at V and 4 bases at J, with 14 bases between the two ends. In DNA form, the CDR3 reads TGTGCCAGCAGCCCCACAGGGATTATCTATGGCTACACCTTC. It codes for CASSPTGIIYGYTF. The full variable domain, with the rest looked up from reference TRBV7-2 and TRBJ1-2, is GAGVSQSPSNKVTEKGKDVELRCDPISGHTALYWYRQSLGQGLEFLIYFQGNSAPDKSGLPSDRFSAERTGGSVSTLTIQRTQQEDSAVYLCASSPTGIIYGYTFGSGTRLTVV.

The chain combines TRBV9 with TRBJ2-7; 11 bases map to TRBD2. V shed 0 bases and J 3 bases; nucleotides not matched to a gene: 2. This CDR3 spans 15 amino acids. CDR1 SGDLS and CDR2 YYNGEE come from the germline V gene. The CDR3 loop reads CASSVVGTSGYEQYF. The CDR3 nucleotides read TGTGCCAGCAGCGTAGTGGGGACTAGCGGCTACGAGCAGTACTTC.

The CDR3: CASSPTGSGETQYF. The CDR3, as DNA: TGTGCCAGCAGCCCAACGGGTAGCGGAGAGACCCAGTACTTC. The V and J genes are TRBV28 and TRBJ2-5; maybe TRBD2 (6 bases). The germline V and J ends were trimmed by 6 bases and 4 bases, with 15 bases remaining between them. The length of the CDR3 is 14 residues. CDR1 and CDR2 (germline): MDHEN, SYDVKM.

V and J are TRBV7-2 and TRBJ2-2, with D possibly being TRBD2 (6 bases). V was trimmed by 1 base and J by 6 bases, leaving 15 bases between them. The CDR3 spans 16 residues. Germline V lookup: CDR1 SGHTA, CDR2 FQGNSA. The CDR3 spells CASSLGGGLSAGELFF. In DNA form, the CDR3 reads TGTGCCAGCAGCTTAGGAGGAGGGTTAAGCGCCGGGGAGCTGTTTTTT.

The V gene is TRBV29-1, the J gene TRBJ1-1; D gene ambiguous. The CDR3 length is 11 residues. CDR1 and CDR2 (germline): SQVTM, ANQGSEA. V dropped 6 bases and J dropped 5 bases, with 10 bases sitting between them. The CDR3, as DNA: TGCAGCGTCCACGGGGTTACTGAAGCTTTCTTT. Translated: CSVHGVTEAFF.

The rearrangement uses TRBV7-3 and TRBJ2-7; 11 bases align to TRBD2. This CDR3 spans 16 amino acids. Germline V gene lookup returns CDR1 SGHTA and CDR2 FQGTGA. V was clipped by 5 bases and J by 1 base; unmatched bases: 7. DNA of the CDR3: TGTGCCAGCAGCCAAGAGGCTAGCGGGGGGTCCTACGAGCAGTACTTC. Amino acids: CASSQEASGGSYEQYF.

J is TRBJ2-3 and V is TRBV11-2; 11 nucleotides match TRBD2. This CDR3 contains 18 residues. Losses at the gene ends were 2 bases for V and 0 bases for J; bases not matched to a gene: 7. Germline values: CDR1 SGHAT, CDR2 FQNNGV. CDR3 sequence reads: CASSLTSSGRPSTDTQYF. CDR3 sequence (DNA): TGTGCCAGCAGCTTAACGTCTAGCGGGAGGCCTAGCACAGATACGCAGTATTTT.

In this sample, this clone turned up once. The genes are TRBV6-1 and TRBJ2-7, with 7 bases identical to TRBD2. This CDR3 is built from 12 residues. The J segment lost 3 bases and the V segment lost 10 bases, leaving 6 bases of the junction unmatched. Germline V lookup: CDR1 MNHNS, CDR2 SASEGT. CDR3 nucleotides: TGTGCCATGCGGGACTACCTCTACGAGCAGTACTTC. Its protein product is CAMRDYLYEQYF.